Listed below are T cell receptor beta chains from one sample, sequenced in a study of T cells in Graves' hyperthyroidism and ophthalmopathy. TCRdb independently ran MiXCR on the multiplex PCR reads; one entry per CDR3 protein. The sample yields approximately 510,000 distinct CDR3 sequences, around 43% seen once. Sequencing used peripheral blood or thyroid tissue (not recorded which). The receptors stem from an adult woman with Graves' disease, either hyperthyroidism or ophthalmopathy (not recorded which). Both conserved end residues are trimmed from each CDR3. The order of the fields is V gene, J gene, clone size, CDR3 protein. Clone size is stated in some rows and not others, as once, few, many or a class when expanded.

v_call: TRBV11-1; j_call: TRBJ2-2; clone_size: few; cdr3_aa: ASSSLFGNSGTGELF
v_call: TRBV7-9; j_call: TRBJ2-7; clone_size: NA; cdr3_aa: ASSHAEGSYEQY
v_call: TRBV13; j_call: TRBJ1-2; clone_size: NA; cdr3_aa: ASSLGDRGDGYT
v_call: TRBV7-2; j_call: TRBJ2-7; clone_size: NA; cdr3_aa: VSTPGTFYEQY
v_call: TRBV27; j_call: TRBJ1-5; clone_size: many; cdr3_aa: ASTRTPLGNQPQH
v_call: TRBV12-5; j_call: TRBJ1-1; clone_size: many; cdr3_aa: ASGLAGDAEAF
v_call: TRBV7-9; j_call: NA; clone_size: NA; cdr3_aa: ASSLISVAHNEQY
v_call: TRBV29-1; j_call: TRBJ2-2; clone_size: NA; cdr3_aa: SVELAENTGELF
v_call: TRBV29-1; j_call: TRBJ1-1; clone_size: many; cdr3_aa: SAAFGTEAF
v_call: TRBV7-9; j_call: TRBJ2-5; clone_size: many; cdr3_aa: ASSRTGQETQY
v_call: TRBV7-9; j_call: TRBJ2-7; clone_size: many; cdr3_aa: ASSSPPGDFSYEQY
v_call: TRBV19; j_call: TRBJ1-5; clone_size: many; cdr3_aa: ASSPRTGGYNQPQH
v_call: TRBV7-2; j_call: TRBJ1-5; clone_size: NA; cdr3_aa: ASSQLGTGSWRSQH
v_call: TRBV9; j_call: TRBJ2-2; clone_size: NA; cdr3_aa: ASTGSSERGELF
v_call: TRBV5-1; j_call: TRBJ1-2; clone_size: NA; cdr3_aa: ASSLEANSYGYT
v_call: TRBV6-4; j_call: TRBJ1-1; clone_size: many; cdr3_aa: ASSDGQPNTEAF
v_call: TRBV20-1; j_call: TRBJ2-5; clone_size: NA; cdr3_aa: SAGTGGLGTQY
v_call: TRBV5-1; j_call: TRBJ1-3; clone_size: once; cdr3_aa: ASSERQASSGNTIY
v_call: TRBV2; j_call: TRBJ2-5; clone_size: NA; cdr3_aa: ASSGPGHWETQY
v_call: TRBV5-5; j_call: TRBJ2-7; clone_size: NA; cdr3_aa: ASSVAGGLYEQY
v_call: TRBV6-1; j_call: TRBJ1-1; clone_size: many; cdr3_aa: ASMGIKQGAFPEAF
v_call: TRBV9; j_call: TRBJ2-5; clone_size: NA; cdr3_aa: ASASPRQETQY
v_call: TRBV7-9; j_call: TRBJ2-5; clone_size: NA; cdr3_aa: ASSPGLAGVSETQY
v_call: TRBV2; j_call: TRBJ2-4; clone_size: NA; cdr3_aa: ASSVIAKNIQY